Listed here are 15 T cell receptor beta chains from one sample, sequenced in a study of blood T cell repertoires in COVID-19. Sequencing was performed with immunoSEQ multiplex PCR; in TCRdb, only in-frame clones are kept and a portion is missing. The sample has fewer than 250,000 clones; about 85% are singletons. The specimen sequenced was peripheral blood. The receptors come from a young man with active or convalescent COVID-19.

This rearrangement joins TRBV2 to TRBJ1-4; D is uncertain. The CDR3 totals 13 residues. Per the germline V gene, CDR1 is SNHLY and CDR2 is FYNNEI. Trimming took off 8 bases at V and 1 base at J, with 8 bases between the two ends. CDR3: CASGRGTNEKLFF. CDR3 in DNA: TGTGCCAGCGGGCGGGGAACTAATGAAAAACTGTTTTTT.

This chain connects TRBV21-1 to TRBJ1-5; TRBD1 was called by the table and not checked on the DNA. TRBV21-1 is a pseudogene. This CDR3 comprises 15 residues. The chain's CDR3 is CASSICTGLHQPQHF. The CDR3 DNA follows: TGTGCCAGCAGCATCTGTACAGGGCTCCATCAGCCCCAGCATTTT.

V usage is TRBV18 and J usage is TRBJ1-5; 11 bases align to TRBD1. The CDR3 spans 16 residues. The germline V gene encodes CDR1 KGHSH and CDR2 LQKENI. Germline trimming cut 3 bases from V and 6 bases from J; bases unmatched to any gene: 7. CDR3 coding DNA: TGTGCCAGCTCACCCCCGGGACAGGGGGTCGGTCAGCCCCAGCATTTT. Its protein is CASSPPGQGVGQPQHF.

This chain connects TRBV2 to TRBJ2-1, with TRBD2 matching over 7 bases. The germline gives CDR1 SNHLY, CDR2 FYNNEI. The CDR3 spans 13 residues. J gave up 6 bases and V 6 bases, and 5 bases lay outside the gene matches. CDR3 residues: CASSAGTINEQFF. CDR3 DNA sequence: TGTGCCAGCAGCGCCGGGACTATCAATGAGCAGTTCTTC.

The V call is TRBV29-1, the J call TRBJ1-1; 9 bases match TRBD1. CDR3 length: 13 amino acids. Germline V CDR1 and CDR2: SQVTM, ANQGSEA. J lost 2 bases, V lost 7 bases, and 5 bases had no gene match. CDR3 in amino acids: CSALQGANTEAFF. The DNA for the CDR3 is TGCAGCGCCCTACAGGGGGCCAACACTGAAGCTTTCTTT.

CDR3 DNA sequence: TGTGCCAGCAGCCCCGACAGGGGACTATCCACAGATACGCAGTATTTT. Protein sequence: CASSPDRGLSTDTQYF. J is TRBJ2-3 and V is TRBV7-6, with D perhaps TRBD1 (8 bases). The CDR3 runs to 16 residues. Trimming shortened V by 5 bases and J by 2 bases, and 17 bases separated the two germline ends. CDR1 is SGHVS and CDR2 is FNYEAQ in the germline V gene. Full variable domain (outside the CDR3, taken from reference TRBV7-6 and TRBJ2-3): GAGVSQSPRYKVTKRGQDVALRCDPISGHVSLYWYRQALGQGPEFLTYFNYEAQQDKSGLPNDRFSAERPEGSISTLTIQRTEQRDSAMYRCASSPDRGLSTDTQYFGPGTRLTVL.

CDR3 region: CAFGGAYEQYF. DNA of the CDR3: TGTGCCTTCGGGGGGGCCTACGAGCAGTACTTC. This rearrangement joins TRBV30 to TRBJ2-7; 8 positions agree with TRBD2. V dropped 7 bases and J dropped 2; count of bases not matched to a gene: 1. Germline V gives CDR1 GTSNPN, CDR2 SVGIG (reference sequence). This CDR3 comprises 11 residues. Based on the CDR3 plus reference TRBV30 and TRBJ2-7, the full variable domain is SQTIHQWPATLVQPVGSPLSLECTVEGTSNPNLYWYRQAAGRGLQLLFYSVGIGQISSEVPQNLSASRPQDRQFILSSKKLLLSDSGFYLCAFGGAYEQYFGPGTRLTVT.

This clone was observed a single time. This chain connects TRBV6-6 to TRBJ1-4, with D uncertain. Germline-derived CDR1 and CDR2 are MNHNY and SVGAGI (reference sequence). V was trimmed by 0 bases and J by 8 bases, leaving 7 bases between them. This CDR3 region has 13 residues. The CDR3 region has the DNA TGTGCCAGCAGTTACTCGGGCTTCGAAAAACTGTTTTTT. Protein: CASSYSGFEKLFF.

The chain couples TRBV6-4 to TRBJ1-6, with TRBD1 identical over 9 bases. Germline trimming cut 8 bases from V and 1 base from J; bases unmatched to any gene: 15. The CDR3 length is 19 residues. The germline V gene has CDR1 MRHNA and CDR2 SNTAGT. In nucleotides, the CDR3 is TGTGCCAGCCACCTACGGACAGGGGAAGATCTGTCCTATAATTCACCCCTCCACTTT. Its protein is CASHLRTGEDLSYNSPLHF.

Only one count was recorded for this clone. The chain has TRBV30 and TRBJ1-2, with no clear D. The germline V gene encodes CDR1 GTSNPN and CDR2 SVGIG (reference sequence). The V and J ends lost 0 bases and 4 bases respectively, with 6 bases between them. The CDR3 sequence is 12 residues long. CDR3 sequence (DNA): TGTGCCTGGAGTGTAACGGGCTATGGCTACACCTTC. This encodes CAWSVTGYGYTF.

The chain carries TRBV5-6 and TRBJ1-2, with TRBD1 identical over 9 bases. Germline lookup yields CDR1 SGHDT and CDR2 YYEEEE. The CDR3 loop spans 13 amino acids. V gave up 4 bases and J gave up 7 bases; unmatched junction bases: 5. CDR3 loop: CASSPGTGSGYTF. CDR3 sequence (DNA): TGTGCCAGCAGCCCCGGGACAGGGTCTGGCTACACCTTC. Together with reference TRBV5-6 and TRBJ1-2, the CDR3 gives the full variable domain: DAGVTQSPTHLIKTRGQQVTLRCSPKSGHDTVSWYQQALGQGPQFIFQYYEEEERQRGNFPDRFSGHQFPNYSSELNVNALLLGDSALYLCASSPGTGSGYTFGSGTRLTVV.

This chain links TRBV11-2 with TRBJ2-1; a weak D match, TRBD2 (6 bases). From germline, CDR1 is SGHAT and CDR2 FQNNGV. This CDR3 contains 16 residues. Trimming left V 5 bases short and J 8 bases short, with 22 bases between. The CDR3 region is CASSQTSLALWDEQFF. CDR3 sequence (DNA): TGTGCCAGCAGCCAAACCTCACTAGCACTTTGGGATGAGCAGTTCTTC.

This sequence joins TRBV4-1 and TRBJ1-1; 9 bases align to TRBD1. The length of the CDR3 is 15 residues. Germline V lookup: CDR1 MGHRA, CDR2 YSYEKL. V shed 4 bases, J shed 2 bases, and the junction held 5 bases outside the gene matches. The CDR3 protein is CASSPHRGQNTEAFF. The CDR3 DNA sequence: TGCGCCAGCAGCCCACACAGGGGGCAAAACACTGAAGCTTTCTTT.

This clone has just one count. The chain links TRBV5-6 to TRBJ2-3; TRBD1 agrees at 10 bases. The junction had 6 bases not matched to a gene; V was cut back by 5 bases and J by 3 bases. From germline, CDR1 is SGHDT and CDR2 YYEEEE. The length of the CDR3 is 15 residues. The CDR3 region is CASSYDRGRTDTQYF. As DNA, the CDR3 is TGTGCCAGCAGTTACGACAGGGGGCGTACAGATACGCAGTATTTT.

V gene TRBV28 combines with J gene TRBJ1-6; D uncertain. This CDR3 region has 19 residues. Trimming removed 6 bases at V and 0 bases at J, with 21 bases between. Germline CDR1 is MDHEN and CDR2 is SYDVKM. The chain's CDR3 is CASRTVDGFSSSYNSPLHF. Here the CDR3 DNA reads TGTGCCAGCAGAACAGTCGACGGCTTCTCCAGCTCCTATAATTCACCCCTCCACTTT. Combining the CDR3 with reference TRBV28 and TRBJ1-6 gives the whole variable domain DVKVTQSSRYLVKRTGEKVFLECVQDMDHENMFWYRQDPGLGLRLIYFSYDVKMKEKGDIPEGYSVSREKKERFSLILESASTNQTSMYLCASRTVDGFSSSYNSPLHFGNGTRLTVT.